This T cell receptor beta chain derives from a study of blood T cell repertoires in COVID-19. Study-level information: The study drew acute and convalescent COVID-19 samples from the United States, Italy and Spain. T cells, B-cell-depleted T cells, or PBMCs provided the cDNA or gDNA that served as material.

Trimming cost V 3 bases and J 6 bases, with 13 bases left between them. Germline V lookup: CDR1 SNHLY, CDR2 FYNNEI. This CDR3 comprises 14 residues. In the authors' workflow: Estimation of nucleated cell counts relied on the amplification of reference gene primers. Assay used: immunoSEQ multiplex PCR; TCRdb lists only in-frame clones, some missing. The V and J calls and the clone size are those of that table, but D and trimming were determined from the DNA. The sample has 200,000 to 250,000 clones; approximately 83% are singletons. The sequencing sample was made of peripheral blood. This chain uses TRBV2 with TRBJ2-3; D gene uncertain. The TCR originated in a young woman who had recovered from COVID-19. This CDR3 is CASSEVPQADTQYF. The CDR3 nucleotides are TGTGCCAGCAGTGAGGTCCCCCAGGCCGATACGCAGTATTTT.